The following is a TCR beta chain sequence with its context. These data belong to a study of T-cell reconstitution after alpha-beta-depleted transplantation in children. This sample's TCRbeta library carried unique molecular identifier barcodes. TCRdb used MiXCR to reprocess the PCR reads, holding one entry per CDR3 protein. This sample has around 480,000 distinct CDR3 sequences, with 30% to 35% found just once. The V gene lost 11 bases and the J gene lost 3 bases, with 5 bases spanning the gap. The V gene's germline CDR1 is MNHNS and CDR2 SASEGT. There are 9 residues in the CDR3. This TCR was recovered from a human donor who donated a stem cell graft to a child with aplastic anemia. This sequence joins TRBV6-1 and TRBJ2-7; D uncertain. Sequenced material: PBMCs from the stem cell graft donor, taken from the stem cell graft. In DNA, the CDR3 is TGTGCCGTAGGCTACGAGCAGTACGTC. Amino acid sequence: CAVGYEQYV.